These T cell receptor beta chains were read from a single sample in a study of Ad26.COV2.S vaccination and SARS-CoV-2 variants. Clones were sequenced by immunoSEQ multiplex PCR, and TCRdb holds only the in-frame ones, with some missing. The sample has approximately 350,000 clones, roughly 84% seen once; the top ten hold around 3.6%. This material consisted of peripheral blood, taken in a trial of Ad26.COV2.S vaccine versus placebo. Receptors originate from a person between 18 and 60 years old who received the Ad26.COV2.S COVID-19 vaccine or a placebo. CDR3s include the opening cysteine and the closing phenylalanine or tryptophan. D genes are given only for firm matches. Only some rows state a clone size, as once, few, many or a class for expanded clones.

len | abundance | j_gene | d_gene | v_gene | CDR3aa | CDR3nt
15 | NA | TRBJ1-2 | NA | TRBV27 | CASSLGREAYYGYTF | TGTGCCAGCAGTTTAGGAAGAGAAGCCTACTATGGCTACACCTTC
15 | NA | TRBJ1-1 | TRBD1 | TRBV5-4 | CASSTTGVGNTEAFF | TGTGCCAGCAGTACGACAGGGGTCGGGAACACTGAAGCTTTCTTT
15 | few | TRBJ2-2 | NA | TRBV6-6 | CASSYGQEYTGELFF | TGTGCCAGCAGTTATGGGCAGGAATACACCGGGGAGCTGTTTTTT
15 | NA | TRBJ1-6 | TRBD1 | TRBV7-3 | CASSLGGTDNSPLHF | TGTGCCAGCAGCTTAGGGGGGACAGATAATTCACCCCTCCACTTT
16 | NA | TRBJ1-5 | NA | TRBV19 | CASSIGQFHRNQPQHF | TGTGCCAGTAGTATAGGGCAGTTTCACCGCAATCAGCCCCAGCATTTT
15 | NA | TRBJ1-6 | TRBD1 | TRBV29-1 | CSVKWAGGYNSPLHF | TGCAGCGTTAAGTGGGCAGGGGGTTATAATTCACCCCTCCACTTT
16 | once | TRBJ1-6 | TRBD1 | TRBV13 | CASSSAGGTMDSPLHF | TGTGCCAGCAGTTCCGCAGGGGGGACAATGGATTCACCCCTCCACTTT
12 | NA | TRBJ1-1 | NA | TRBV14 | CASSQSGRGAFF | TGTGCCAGCAGCCAATCGGGAAGGGGGGCTTTCTTT
14 | NA | TRBJ2-2 | TRBD1 | TRBV7-2 | CARAGTGNTGELFF | TGTGCCAGAGCCGGGACAGGGAACACCGGGGAGCTGTTTTTT
15 | NA | TRBJ2-7 | TRBD1 | TRBV10-1 | CASTSSGQGGYEQYF | TGCGCCAGCACAAGTTCGGGACAGGGCGGCTACGAGCAGTACTTC
16 | NA | TRBJ2-1 | NA | TRBV6-5 | CASSYSEGSSYNEQFF | TGTGCCAGCAGTTACTCGGAGGGGAGCTCCTACAATGAGCAGTTCTTC
15 | few | TRBJ1-4 | TRBD1 | TRBV10-3 | CAISESDREKEKLFF | TGTGCCATCAGTGAATCGGACAGGGAGAAGGAAAAACTGTTTTTT
14 | NA | TRBJ2-7 | TRBD1 | TRBV6-5 | CASTRDRSFYEQYF | TGTGCCAGCACCAGGGACAGATCCTTCTACGAGCAGTACTTC
18 | NA | TRBJ2-7 | TRBD2 | TRBV4-1 | CASSQLFPSGGPSYEQYF | TGCGCCAGCAGCCAACTATTCCCTAGCGGGGGCCCTTCCTACGAGCAGTACTTC
14 | once | TRBJ1-5 | NA | TRBV30 | CAWSPRGGNQPQHF | TGTGCCTGGAGCCCTAGGGGTGGCAATCAGCCCCAGCATTTT
15 | NA | TRBJ2-3 | TRBD2 | TRBV4-1 | CASRPGLWDTDTQYF | TGCGCCAGCAGGCCGGGACTATGGGACACAGATACGCAGTATTTT
13 | NA | TRBJ1-1 | NA | TRBV7-2 | CASSLVENTEAFF | TGTGCCAGCAGCTTGGTGGAGAACACTGAAGCTTTCTTT
10 | NA | TRBJ1-1 | NA | TRBV30 | CAWRPFEAFF | TGTGCCTGGAGGCCATTTGAAGCTTTCTTT
14 | NA | TRBJ2-5 | TRBD1 | TRBV3-1/TRBV3-2 | CASSPGTGPETQYF | TGTGCCAGCAGCCCCGGGACAGGGCCGGAGACCCAGTACTTC
12 | NA | TRBJ2-3 | NA | TRBV6-6 | CASSYLTDTQYF | TGTGCCAGCAGTTACCTGACAGATACGCAGTATTTT
13 | once | TRBJ1-1 | NA | TRBV19 | CASSTGMMTEAFF | TGTGCCAGTAGTACAGGGATGATGACTGAAGCTTTCTTT
14 | NA | TRBJ1-1 | NA | TRBV6-6 | CASSYGTTSTEAFF | TGTGCCAGCAGTTACGGGACGACGAGCACTGAAGCTTTCTTT
14 | NA | TRBJ1-3 | NA | TRBV9 | CASSVGQGGNTIYF | TGTGCCAGCAGCGTAGGCCAGGGAGGAAACACCATATATTTT
13 | NA | TRBJ2-5 | NA | TRBV3-1/TRBV3-2 | CASSQIGEGTQYF | TGTGCCAGCAGCCAGATAGGGGAAGGGACCCAGTACTTC
16 | NA | TRBJ1-6 | NA | TRBV27 | CASSTQRISYNSPLHF | TGTGCCAGTTCAACCCAGCGCATATCCTATAATTCACCCCTCCACTTT
12 | NA | TRBJ1-1 | TRBD1 | TRBV20-1 | CSASHRGTEAFF | TGCAGTGCTAGTCACAGGGGGACTGAAGCTTTCTTT
12 | once | TRBJ2-7 | NA | TRBV13 | CASSLVSYEQYF | TGTGCCAGCAGCCTCGTCTCCTACGAGCAGTACTTC
14 | NA | TRBJ1-5 | NA | TRBV2 | CASRVTFGDQPQHF | TGTGCCAGCAGGGTGACCTTCGGAGATCAGCCCCAGCATTTT
15 | NA | TRBJ2-5 | NA | TRBV5-5 | CASSSEIDGGETQYF | TGTGCCAGCAGCTCGGAAATAGACGGAGGAGAGACCCAGTACTTC
15 | NA | TRBJ1-2 | NA | TRBV6-5 | CASSYSVVRLGGYTF | TGTGCCAGCAGTTACTCTGTAGTCAGGTTAGGTGGCTACACCTTC
13 | NA | TRBJ2-5 | NA | TRBV5-1 | CASSWDYQETQYF | TGCGCCAGCAGCTGGGACTACCAAGAGACCCAGTACTTC
17 | NA | TRBJ2-7 | NA | TRBV4-2 | CASSQDWSGQPTYEQYF | TGTGCCAGCAGCCAAGATTGGTCCGGGCAACCCACCTACGAGCAGTACTTC
15 | NA | TRBJ2-1 | TRBD2 | TRBV4-2 | CASSPGRGGSNEQFF | TGTGCCAGCAGCCCAGGGCGGGGGGGCTCCAATGAGCAGTTCTTC
17 | NA | TRBJ1-1 | TRBD1 | TRBV7-6 | CASSFGQGTVMNTEAFF | TGTGCCAGCAGCTTCGGACAGGGAACCGTCATGAACACTGAAGCTTTCTTT
13 | NA | TRBJ1-4 | NA | TRBV19 | CASSIRENEKLFF | TGTGCCAGTAGTATTAGGGAGAATGAAAAACTGTTTTTT
18 | NA | TRBJ1-2 | TRBD1 | TRBV7-8 | CASSLERGGARGIDGYTF | TGTGCCAGCAGCTTAGAGAGAGGAGGGGCCAGGGGGATCGATGGCTACACCTTC
15 | NA | TRBJ2-1 | TRBD1 | TRBV6-5 | CASSITGTGRLEEFF | TGTGCCAGCAGCATAACCGGGACAGGAAGGTTGGAGGAGTTCTTC
14 | NA | TRBJ2-5 | TRBD1 | TRBV7-9 | CASRKGQDGETQYF | TGTGCCAGCAGGAAGGGACAGGACGGGGAGACCCAGTACTTC